This TCR beta chain comes out of a study of cytomegalovirus exposure and HLA in healthy donors. The PCR made use of 60 Vbeta and 13 Jbeta primers. Using immunoSEQ multiplex PCR, the repertoire was profiled, and TCRdb retains in-frame clones only, with some absent. The sample lists 100,000 to 150,000 clones; 60% to 80% were seen once. Overall study findings and caveats: It was reported that TCR beta sequences correctly inferred the HLA-A and HLA-B alleles for most subjects. It was reportedly the case that the classifier diagnosed cytomegalovirus status with high specificity and sensitivity.

The CDR3 contains 19 residues. To note about this clone: The target antigen is unknown.

The rearrangement joins TRBV7-5 to TRBJ2-2; TRBD2 is taken as the D call from the table, unchecked against the DNA. TRBV7-5 is flagged as a pseudogene. This TCR was recovered from a woman aged 45-60 years in good health and CMV-seronegative. Sequencing was performed on PBMCs. CDR3 region: CARSSPGLAGGPTTGELFF. CDR3 DNA sequence: TGTGCCAGAAGCTCGCCTGGACTAGCGGGAGGGCCCACTACCGGGGAGCTGTTTTTT.